This TCR beta chain is from a study of T cell responses to AZD1222 COVID-19 vaccine. The germline V gene encodes CDR1 SGHNT and CDR2 YYREEE (reference sequence). Unmatched junction bases numbered 7, after V lost 4 bases and J lost 4 bases. This CDR3 is built from 14 residues. The assay was immunoSEQ multiplex PCR, and TCRdb's table has in-frame clones only and misses some. This sample has more than 85,000 clones; almost 85% occur once, and the top ten carry over 15%. The rearrangement joins TRBV5-4 to TRBJ1-2, with TRBD1 matching 7 bases. Source: peripheral blood, taken on day 0 of AZD1222 vaccination. The TCR originated in an adult in good health. CDR3 coding DNA: TGTGCCAGCAGCGCCTCGGGACAGACCTATGGCTACACCTTC. Protein product: CASSASGQTYGYTF.